This T cell receptor (beta chain) was profiled in a study of T cell changes during pregnancy in multiple sclerosis. TCRdb's table, derived via immunoSEQ multiplex PCR, lists solely in-frame clones and lacks some. The repertoire consists of 50,000 to 60,000 clones, with roughly 90% occurring once and the leading ten covering approximately 0.18%. The CDR3 consists of 14 residues. V gave up 9 bases and J gave up 7 bases, with 21 bases separating them. Per germline, CDR1 SNHLY and CDR2 FYNNEI. The gene calls are TRBV2 and TRBJ2-5, with no clear D. The source material was CD4+ T cells from peripheral blood mononuclear cells, sampled after pregnancy. The TCR originated in a female donor in good health, enrolled as a control in a pregnancy study. CDR3 bases: TGTGCCAGTTGGTCGCGCCACGATCGCGGGACCCAGTACTTC. It is translated as CASWSRHDRGTQYF.